This T cell receptor (beta chain) was observed in a study of cytomegalovirus exposure and HLA in healthy donors. As for the study in general: Most genotyped donors, approximately 77% of about 400, had Caucasian-associated genetic ancestry. Study findings and constraints: It was confirmed in vitro that three of the CMV-associated chains were specific for CMV antigens. Sequencing depth roughly uniform across donors was assumed in presence/absence analyses. Reportedly, TCR beta sequences accurately predicted HLA-A and HLA-B alleles in most subjects.

A note on this clone: Its cognate antigen is unknown.

This CDR3 spans 17 amino acids. Germline V gene lookup returns CDR1 KGHSH and CDR2 LQKENI. Trimming cost V 1 base and J 2 bases, with 15 bases left between them. Researchers ran the PCR with 60 Vbeta and 13 Jbeta primers. Sequencing was performed with immunoSEQ multiplex PCR; in TCRdb, only in-frame clones are kept and a portion is missing. The repertoire table contains tens of thousands of clones. Material: PBMCs. This clonotype was sampled from a male donor in good health and CMV-seronegative. This chain connects TRBV18 to TRBJ1-5; D is possibly TRBD1 (6 bases). The CDR3 DNA reads TGTGCCAGCTCACCACAAAGGCGCAGGGGAGGCAATCAGCCCCAGCATTTT. Translation gives CASSPQRRRGGNQPQHF.